Below are 11 T cell receptor beta chains sequenced from a single sample in a study of PD-1 blockade in classical Hodgkin lymphoma. All trial patients relapsed after autologous stem cell transplantation. Profiling relied on immunoSEQ multiplex PCR, and the TCRdb table lists in-frame clones only, not all of them. In the table there are some 20,000 clones, just under 80% of which are singletons. The sample was peripheral blood mononuclear cells (PBMCs), taken before the second cycle of nivolumab. The source of these receptors is a human donor with classical Hodgkin lymphoma.

This clone was seen just once. The chain couples TRBV6-6 to TRBJ2-7, with D possibly being TRBD1 (5 bases). CDR1 and CDR2 (germline): MNHNY, SVGAGI (reference sequence). V dropped 6 bases and J dropped 2 bases, with 11 bases sitting between them. The CDR3 spans 13 residues. The CDR3 bases are TGTGCCAGCAGGGGCGACAGCCCCTACGAGCAGTACGTC. It codes for CASRGDSPYEQYV.

The CDR3 region has the DNA TGCGCCAGCAGCTTGGAAGGCAGGGGCATCACTGAAGCTTTCTTT. Amino acid sequence: CASSLEGRGITEAFF. The chain links TRBV5-1 to TRBJ1-1; D is perhaps TRBD1 (6 bases). Germline V gives CDR1 SGHRS, CDR2 YFSETQ. The CDR3 loop spans 15 amino acids. Trimming cost V 0 bases and J 4 bases, with 13 bases left between them.

This sequence joins TRBV7-2 and TRBJ2-5; tentatively, D is TRBD1 or TRBD2 (6 bases each). This CDR3 region has 16 residues. Per the germline V gene, CDR1 is SGHTA and CDR2 is FQGNSA. V dropped 1 base and J dropped 0 bases, with 12 bases sitting between them. The CDR3 nucleotides are TGTGCCAGCAGCTTAGATCGGGGGCGCAACCAAGAGACCCAGTACTTC. This translates into CASSLDRGRNQETQYF.

V gene TRBV4-3 combines with J gene TRBJ2-1, with TRBD2 matching over 8 bases. Germline V gene sequence: CDR1 LGHNA, CDR2 YSLEER. CDR3 length: 15 residues. The V gene end was trimmed by 3 bases and the J gene end by 3 bases; junction bases not matched to a gene: 4. In nucleotides, the CDR3 is TGCGCCAGCAGCCACCGGCGGGGGGTCTACAATGAGCAGTTCTTC. Translated, it gives CASSHRRGVYNEQFF.

CDR3 coding DNA: TGCGCCAGCAGCTGGTACAATGAGCAGTTCTTC. Its translation is CASSWYNEQFF. This chain joins TRBV5-1 and TRBJ2-1; no clear D. The CDR3 contains 11 residues. Trimming left V 3 bases short and J 4 bases short, with 2 bases between. CDR1 is SGHRS, CDR2 YFSETQ, per germline.

V gene TRBV30 combines with J gene TRBJ2-7, with D hard to call. V was trimmed by 8 bases and J by 0 bases, leaving 14 bases between them. Germline CDR1 and CDR2: GTSNPN and SVGIG (reference sequence). The CDR3 sequence is 13 residues long. The CDR3 sequence is CAGDLLSSYEQYF. CDR3 in DNA: TGTGCCGGGGATCTCTTATCCTCCTACGAGCAGTACTTC.

V gene TRBV6-5 combines with J gene TRBJ1-6; no firm D call. Germline CDR1 is MNHEY and CDR2 is SVGAGI. CDR3 size: 16 residues. Trimming cost V 2 bases and J 2 bases, with 10 bases left between them. The CDR3 loop is CASSYTSGAYNSPLHF. DNA of the CDR3: TGTGCCAGCAGTTACACCTCTGGAGCCTATAATTCACCCCTCCACTTT.

The genes are TRBV28 and TRBJ2-4, with D tentatively TRBD1 (6 bases). Germline V gene lookup returns CDR1 MDHEN and CDR2 SYDVKM. V lost 4 bases and J lost 2, with 21 bases in between. This CDR3 is 18 amino acids long. The CDR3 is CASSSARGSVRSKNIQYF. CDR3 sequence (DNA): TGTGCCAGCAGTTCGGCCAGGGGCAGTGTGAGGTCCAAAAACATTCAGTACTTC.

V gene TRBV9 combines with J gene TRBJ1-4; D not resolved. CDR3 length: 13 residues. V was pared by 1 base and J by 3 bases, with 4 bases between. Germline V lookup: CDR1 SGDLS, CDR2 YYNGEE. The CDR3 is CASSVRPNEKLFF. The CDR3 DNA reads as TGTGCCAGCAGCGTAAGGCCTAATGAAAAACTGTTTTTT. Drawing the rest from reference TRBV9 and TRBJ1-4, the complete variable domain is DSGVTQTPKHLITATGQRVTLRCSPRSGDLSVYWYQQSLDQGLQFLIQYYNGEERAKGNILERFSAQQFPDLHSELNLSSLELGDSALYFCASSVRPNEKLFFGSGTQLSVL.

This chain links TRBV4-2 with TRBJ2-7; 7 bases match TRBD1. This CDR3 has 12 amino acids. The ends lost 5 bases at V and 6 bases at J; junction bases unmatched: 4. Per the germline V gene, CDR1 is LGHNA and CDR2 is YNFKEQ. The CDR3 region is CASSLQGFEQYF. CDR3 bases: TGTGCCAGCAGCTTACAGGGGTTCGAGCAGTACTTC.

This clone was seen just once. At one boundary the junction diverges from the germline segment, which might be a read error. The rearrangement links TRBV5-4 to TRBJ2-7; D not resolved. The CDR3 consists of 13 residues. Germline V gene lookup returns CDR1 SGHNT and CDR2 YYREEE (reference sequence). The CDR3 region is CASSQDRSYEQYF. The CDR3 bases are TGCGCCAGCAGCCAAGATCGCTCCTACGAGCAGTACTTC.